This TCR beta chain was captured by sequencing in a study of blood T cells in healthy people across ages (dated by TCRdb to 2014 to 2015). Study-level background: Template switching captured roughly one uniquely barcoded TCR beta cDNA molecule per two T cells in model experiments. To track age-related changes in TCR beta repertoire diversity, the study relied on deep sequencing normalized with unique cDNA molecular identifiers. The donors were split into four age groups: young (average about 16 years), middle-aged (roughly 39), aged (approximately 59) and long-lived (roughly 88). To avoid experimental bias, donors of different ages were spread randomly across the sequencing lanes. The study analyzed two additional independent replicas of 1 million unique cDNA reads from the same blood draw for two donors, one aged 18 to 30 and one aged 80 or older. On the study overall, not on this receptor specifically: The long-lived group showed more naive CD4+ T cells, fewer expanded clones and increased TCR diversity than the aged group, suggesting age selection. Because the CMV infection status of the donors was unknown, age-related changes in expanded clonotypes may potentially have been confounded. A strong correlation was found between observed TCR beta diversity and the percentage of naive T cells measured by flow cytometry. Conclusive comparison of naive and antigen-experienced compartments was prevented by the profiling of bulk unsorted PBMCs. Total diversity estimates from one million sequenced T cells were considered lower bounds and underestimates. As age increased, observed TCR beta diversity per million T cells dropped in a roughly linear way, and a significant reduction was already evident by age 40.

The approximately 39 donors, aged roughly 6 to 95 years, were systemically healthy Caucasian individuals from Russia. Each donor gave about 11 milliliters of peripheral blood, drawn into EDTA-treated Vacutainer tubes. Ficoll-Paque density-gradient centrifugation was used to isolate PBMCs, with at least 6.5 million obtained per sample. Trizol reagent was used to extract total RNA from PBMCs, with at least 5.5 micrograms per sample. Naive CD45RAhigh/CD27high T cell percentages were measured by flow cytometry on a PBMC aliquot from every donor. The germline V gene provides CDR1 SGDLS and CDR2 YYNGEE. Measured from the cysteine to the phenylalanine, the CDR3 is 15 residues long. Just the 45-base CDR3 DNA is kept, in frame starting at base 1. The V end gives up 3 bases and the J end 5 bases, leaving 11 bases in the junction not matched to a gene. This clonotype was seen a handful of times. Its recognized antigen is unknown. Base qualities are not at hand, and no much larger clone is one base apart.

The library was prepared using 5' RACE. The instrument was an Illumina HiSeq 2500. A second PCR of roughly 6 to 11 cycles was performed with a sample-barcoded 5' primer and a J-beta primer mix. Each TCR beta cDNA molecule received a unique molecular identifier from a template-switch 5' adaptor carrying 12 random nucleotides. Each sample yielded at least 2.5 million CDR3-containing paired-end reads. The Mint cDNA synthesis kit, primed by a TRBC-specific oligonucleotide, was used to synthesize first-strand cDNA from all RNA. Following uracil-DNA glycosylase treatment, all cDNA underwent a first 18-cycle PCR with the universal primers M1SS and BC2_uni_R. In the original analysis: Normalization of each sample was performed by random selection of 1 million high-quality reads, each carrying a distinct molecular identifier. Instead of being binned into consensus sequences, reads with shared molecular identifiers were discarded. MiTCR, set to a Q25 quality threshold and the strictest error-elimination algorithm, was used for CDR3 identification, clonotype clustering and error correction. A nonparametric unseen species model using Euler transformation provided a lower-bound estimate of total TCR beta diversity. TCRdb reprocessed the public reads (quality trimming at Q25 with fastp, clone calling with MiXCR) and kept in-frame beta chains. A single entry per CDR3 protein holds the most common genes and DNA from its merged rows. For this entry, the V and J calls and clone size follow TCRdb and not the study's own pipeline. In this sample the table shows approximately 670,000 distinct CDR3 sequences, roughly two fifths of which occur a single time. The biggest ten clones account for about 30% of the sample.

The receptor's source is a man aged 80 or over in good health. The rearrangement combines TRBV9 with TRBJ2-7, with 7 central nucleotides matching TRBD1. The sequenced material came from blood. CDR3 loop: CASSGVGTVHHEQYF. The base sequence is TGTGCCAGCAGCGGTGTCGGGACAGTACACCACGAGCAGTACTTC. Reference TRBV9 and TRBJ2-7 proteins supply the regions before and after the CDR3; the full variable domain is: DSGVTQTPKHLITATGQRVTLRCSPRSGDLSVYWYQQSLDQGLQFLIQYYNGEERAKGNILERFSAQQFPDLHSELNLSSLELGDSALYFCASSGVGTVHHEQYFGPGTRLTVT.